Listed here are 4 T cell receptor beta chains from one sample, sequenced in a study of tumour-infiltrating T cells in Burkitt lymphoma. Produced via immunoSEQ multiplex PCR; TCRdb's table is partial and in-frame only. This repertoire shows more than 40,000 clones, around 30% found once; its top ten account for around 2.9%. The sequencing sample was made of tumor tissue. The receptor set was obtained from a human donor with Burkitt lymphoma.

On this clone itself: One junction end disagrees with the germline gene, perhaps due to a read error. The J gene is TRBJ2-7, the V gene TRBV4-3, with TRBD2 matching over 8 bases. Germline CDR1 and CDR2: LGHNA and YSLEER. The length of the CDR3 is 13 residues. Here the CDR3 reads CASSQDSGADLHF. The CDR3 region has the DNA TGCGCCAGCAGCCAAGATAGCGGGGCAGACCTTCACTTC.

This clone has just a few counts. V and J are TRBV5-6 and TRBJ1-6; tentative D call: TRBD1 (5 bases). V lost 4 bases and J lost 2, with 10 bases in between. The CDR3 spans 15 residues. Germline V gene sequence: CDR1 SGHDT, CDR2 YYEEEE. CDR3 DNA sequence: TGTGCCAGCAGCCTCGGGGCCACCTATAATTCACCCCTCCACTTT. Translated, it gives CASSLGATYNSPLHF.

This clone was found a few times. This chain uses TRBV7-2 with TRBJ2-1; D might be TRBD2 (6 bases). Germline CDR1 is SGHTA and CDR2 is FQGNSA. V was shortened by 5 bases and J by 15 bases, with 20 bases between the two germline ends. The CDR3 spans 13 residues. This chain's CDR3 is CASSTQRDTGGFF. CDR3 sequence (DNA): TGTGCCAGCAGCACCCAGCGAGACACCGGGGGGTTCTTC. The complete variable domain, with remaining parts taken from reference TRBV7-2 and TRBJ2-1, reads GAGVSQSPSNKVTEKGKDVELRCDPISGHTALYWYRQSLGQGLEFLIYFQGNSAPDKSGLPSDRFSAERTGGSVSTLTIQRTQQEDSAVYLCASSTQRDTGGFFGPGTRLTVL.

J is TRBJ1-5 and V is TRBV10-3; D is perhaps TRBD1 (6 bases). The CDR3 is 13 residues long. Germline CDR1 is ENHRY and CDR2 is SYGVKD. The V end was cut by 3 bases, the J end by 12 bases, with 15 bases between. CDR3 amino acids: CAISENNPGDQHF. In DNA, the CDR3 is TGTGCCATCAGTGAAAACAATCCAGGGGACCAGCATTTT.